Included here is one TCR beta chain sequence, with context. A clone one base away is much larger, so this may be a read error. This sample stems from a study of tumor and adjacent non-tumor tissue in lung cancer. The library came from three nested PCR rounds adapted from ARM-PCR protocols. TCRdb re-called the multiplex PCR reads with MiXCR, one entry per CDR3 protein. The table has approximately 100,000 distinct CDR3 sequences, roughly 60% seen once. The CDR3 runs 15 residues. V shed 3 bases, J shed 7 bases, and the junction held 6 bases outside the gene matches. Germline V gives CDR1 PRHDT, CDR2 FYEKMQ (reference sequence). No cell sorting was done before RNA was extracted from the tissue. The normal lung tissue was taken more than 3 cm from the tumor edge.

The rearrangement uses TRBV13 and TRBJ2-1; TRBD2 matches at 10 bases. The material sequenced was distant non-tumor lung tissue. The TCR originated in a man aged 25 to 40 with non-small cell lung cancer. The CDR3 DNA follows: TGTGCCAGCAGCTTTCTTGCTAGCGGGGGTAATGAGCAGTTCTTC. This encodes CASSFLASGGNEQFF.